This T cell receptor (beta chain) was sequenced for a study of T-cell reconstitution after alpha-beta-depleted transplantation in children (TCRdb year 2016). Some background on the complete study: Using TCR repertoire profiling, the study quantitatively followed how T-cell immune reconstitution unfolded in children after TCRalphabeta/CD19-depleted allogeneic hematopoietic cell transplantation.

This clonotype showed up just a few times. Its antigen remains undetermined. Base qualities were left out, and no much larger clone turns up one base away. Receptor amplification or capture employed PCR. Sequencing was performed on an Illumina HiSeq 2500. TCR library preparation used molecular barcoding, with unique molecular identifiers applied to normalize quantification of the TCRbeta repertoire. Using fastp at Q25 and MiXCR, TCRdb reprocessed the public reads and kept productive beta chains. CDR3 protein duplicates are merged, each entry listing the most common genes and DNA. The sample table holds nearly 400,000 distinct CDR3 sequences, of which around 20% were seen once. Around 4% of the sample comes from the top ten. This sequence originates from a human donor who donated a stem cell graft to a child with acute myeloid leukemia. This specimen was PBMCs from the stem cell graft donor, taken from the stem cell graft.

The bases are TGCGCCAGCAGCTCTGGACTAGCGGGAAGCAATGAGCAGTTCTTC. Its amino acids are CASSSGLAGSNEQFF. The chain uses TRBV5-1 and TRBJ2-1; TRBD2 agrees with 12 junctional bases. CDR1 and CDR2, looked up from the germline V gene, are SGHRS and YFSETQ. The CDR3 contains 15 residues, cysteine and phenylalanine counted. CDR3 DNA only is kept here, 45 bases in frame from base 1. Trimming leaves V shorter by 3 bases and J shorter by 6 bases, with the junction holding 4 bases beyond the gene matches.